The sequence of this T cell receptor (beta chain) was determined in a study of beta chain features in type 1 diabetes. Since all of the isolated RNA was reverse transcribed, expressed TCRB transcripts were what got sequenced. Repertoires were generated with immunoSEQ multiplex PCR, while TCRdb's copy carries only in-frame clones and drops some. The sample comprises 10,000 to 15,000 clones, more than 40% of which are singletons, and around 0.97% rests with the top ten. This clone was detected only a few times. Its antigen is unidentified. The study's findings and limits: TCRB CDR3s were moderately but significantly shorter in Type 1 diabetes patients in all four CD4+ subsets.

The germline V gene has CDR1 GTSNPN and CDR2 SVGIG (reference sequence). Germline trimming cut 7 bases from V and 0 bases from J; bases unmatched to any gene: 2. This CDR3 has 14 residues. Material: stem cell memory CD4+ T cells from blood. The TCR originated in a man between 18 and 29 years old in good health. The chain has TRBV30 and TRBJ2-3, with 12 nucleotides matching TRBD2. The DNA for the CDR3 is TGTGCCTTAACTAGCGGGGGGAGCACAGATACGCAGTATTTT. Its protein is CALTSGGSTDTQYF.